A selection of T cell receptor beta chains follows, all from one sample in a study of OX40 agonist ivuxolimab in advanced cancers. This table comes from immunoSEQ multiplex PCR, and its TCRdb copy is limited to in-frame clones, with some not included. The sample shows approximately 10,000 clones, approximately 57% of them seen only once. The sequenced sample was CD4+ or CD8+ T cells sorted from blood, obtained in a trial of the OX40 agonist ivuxolimab. These TCRs come from an adult with an advanced solid tumor such as melanoma, head and neck, liver or kidney cancer. CDR3s include the opening cysteine and the closing phenylalanine or tryptophan. D genes are given only for firm matches.

d_gene: TRBD2
v_gene: TRBV7-6
j_gene: TRBJ2-7
CDR3aa: CASSLTSGESYYEQYF

d_gene: TRBD2
v_gene: TRBV6-5
j_gene: TRBJ2-5
CDR3aa: CASSYTGGQETQYF

d_gene: -
v_gene: TRBV5-5
j_gene: TRBJ1-4
CDR3aa: CASKSTGATNEKLFF

d_gene: -
v_gene: TRBV4-1
j_gene: TRBJ1-2
CDR3aa: CASSQDLRTHYGYTF

d_gene: -
v_gene: TRBV11-2
j_gene: TRBJ1-1
CDR3aa: CASSFLNTEAFF

d_gene: -
v_gene: TRBV27
j_gene: TRBJ1-1
CDR3aa: CASSLTARGTEAFF

d_gene: -
v_gene: TRBV19
j_gene: TRBJ1-4
CDR3aa: CASSIGPQALFF

d_gene: -
v_gene: TRBV6-1
j_gene: TRBJ2-2
CDR3aa: CASMRPGANTGELFF

d_gene: -
v_gene: TRBV6-9
j_gene: TRBJ1-1
CDR3aa: CASSWGGTEAFF

d_gene: -
v_gene: TRBV27
j_gene: TRBJ2-7
CDR3aa: CASSLTVFSYEQYF

d_gene: TRBD1
v_gene: TRBV7-8
j_gene: TRBJ2-1
CDR3aa: CASSSLTGGYNEQFF

d_gene: -
v_gene: TRBV19
j_gene: TRBJ2-1
CDR3aa: CASMGGMGNEQFF

d_gene: -
v_gene: TRBV6-1
j_gene: TRBJ2-1
CDR3aa: CASSETWVSSYNEQFF

d_gene: -
v_gene: TRBV5-8
j_gene: TRBJ2-7
CDR3aa: CASSPREQYF

d_gene: TRBD1
v_gene: TRBV19
j_gene: TRBJ1-1
CDR3aa: CASIPRWGQVVVSNTEAFF

d_gene: TRBD2
v_gene: TRBV19
j_gene: TRBJ2-1
CDR3aa: CASSTVAGFYNEQFF

d_gene: -
v_gene: TRBV9
j_gene: TRBJ1-2
CDR3aa: CASTLALATNYGYTF

d_gene: -
v_gene: TRBV7-2
j_gene: TRBJ1-1
CDR3aa: CASSLDGGSRAPNTEAFF

d_gene: -
v_gene: TRBV5-1
j_gene: TRBJ2-1
CDR3aa: CASSLVGVAYNEQFF

d_gene: -
v_gene: TRBV6-1
j_gene: TRBJ1-2
CDR3aa: CASRSSLSGYTF

d_gene: -
v_gene: TRBV19
j_gene: TRBJ2-6
CDR3aa: CASSVFTTTQSRANVLTF

d_gene: TRBD2
v_gene: TRBV7-2
j_gene: TRBJ2-7
CDR3aa: CASSFTSGRYEQYF

d_gene: -
v_gene: TRBV6-5
j_gene: TRBJ2-6
CDR3aa: CASRIVNSRANVLTF

d_gene: -
v_gene: TRBV6-9
j_gene: TRBJ2-7
CDR3aa: CASGTYEQYF

d_gene: -
v_gene: TRBV27
j_gene: TRBJ2-2
CDR3aa: CASSSMSGQRNTGELFF

d_gene: -
v_gene: TRBV14
j_gene: TRBJ2-2
CDR3aa: CASSQRVDRELFF

d_gene: -
v_gene: TRBV9
j_gene: TRBJ2-1
CDR3aa: CASSPQASDEQFF

d_gene: -
v_gene: TRBV7-8
j_gene: TRBJ2-1
CDR3aa: CASSLAGRTYNEQFF

d_gene: -
v_gene: TRBV5-1
j_gene: TRBJ2-1
CDR3aa: CASSLAANEQFF

d_gene: TRBD1
v_gene: TRBV10-3
j_gene: TRBJ1-1
CDR3aa: CAISHPGQGTEAFF

d_gene: -
v_gene: TRBV19
j_gene: TRBJ2-1
CDR3aa: CASREYNEQFF

d_gene: -
v_gene: TRBV5-1
j_gene: TRBJ1-4
CDR3aa: CASRVFGETHEKLFF

d_gene: TRBD2
v_gene: TRBV2
j_gene: TRBJ2-1
CDR3aa: CATTYGRMNEQFF

d_gene: -
v_gene: TRBV10-2
j_gene: TRBJ1-2
CDR3aa: CASSEQGGGANYGYTF

d_gene: TRBD2
v_gene: TRBV25-1
j_gene: TRBJ2-1
CDR3aa: CASSGGLAGGSSYNEQFF

d_gene: -
v_gene: TRBV5-4
j_gene: TRBJ2-7
CDR3aa: CASSLDASYEQYF

d_gene: -
v_gene: TRBV10-3
j_gene: TRBJ1-1
CDR3aa: CAISGSYNTEAFF

d_gene: -
v_gene: TRBV18
j_gene: TRBJ2-3
CDR3aa: CASSPPQAATSTSHTQSF

d_gene: -
v_gene: TRBV7-2
j_gene: TRBJ1-5
CDR3aa: CASSFTNSNQPQHF

d_gene: -
v_gene: TRBV7-8
j_gene: TRBJ2-7
CDR3aa: CASSLVTYEQYF

d_gene: -
v_gene: TRBV15
j_gene: TRBJ2-1
CDR3aa: CATSRWRGGYNEQFF

d_gene: TRBD1
v_gene: TRBV9
j_gene: TRBJ1-1
CDR3aa: CASSLGPTPGQMNTEAFF

d_gene: -
v_gene: TRBV27
j_gene: TRBJ2-1
CDR3aa: CASSLSGPREQFF

d_gene: TRBD2
v_gene: TRBV5-1
j_gene: TRBJ2-1
CDR3aa: CASKGGVTSGSYNEQFF

d_gene: -
v_gene: TRBV28
j_gene: TRBJ1-2
CDR3aa: CASSFENYGYTF

d_gene: -
v_gene: TRBV4-1
j_gene: TRBJ1-1
CDR3aa: CASSQVQGDITEAFF

d_gene: -
v_gene: TRBV7-5
j_gene: TRBJ2-7
CDR3aa: CARTTEWGNRSYEQYF

d_gene: -
v_gene: TRBV5-5
j_gene: TRBJ2-1
CDR3aa: CASSLDRGVGSAHNEQFF

d_gene: TRBD1
v_gene: TRBV9
j_gene: TRBJ2-7
CDR3aa: CASSTRDRPTKQYF